The 8 T cell receptor beta chains presented below share a single source sample, sequenced in a study of blood T cell repertoires in COVID-19. Produced via immunoSEQ multiplex PCR; TCRdb's table is partial and in-frame only. This sample has 100,000 to 150,000 clones, with 88% found just once. Material for sequencing was peripheral blood. The receptors shown here come from a man between 50 and 59 years old with acute or convalescent COVID-19.

The rearrangement links TRBV7-2 to TRBJ2-1, with D possibly TRBD2 on 7 matching bases. CDR3 length: 15 amino acids. Germline-derived CDR1 and CDR2 are SGHTA and FQGNSA. Trimming removed 2 bases from V and 7 bases from J, with 15 bases in between. The CDR3 DNA reads TGTGCCAGCAGCTTACGGGGGGCGTTTGGGAATGAGCAGTTCTTC. Protein sequence: CASSLRGAFGNEQFF.

Here the CDR3 DNA reads TGTGCCAGCAGCCTCAAGCTGACTAGCGGGGGGGTCTCCTACGAGCAGTACTTC. Amino acids: CASSLKLTSGGVSYEQYF. The rearrangement uses TRBV7-2 and TRBJ2-7, with TRBD2 matching over 14 bases. The CDR3 totals 18 residues. With V trimmed by 5 bases and J by 0 bases, 9 bases remained unmatched. Per germline, CDR1 SGHTA and CDR2 FQGNSA.

The chain combines TRBV24-1 with TRBJ2-7, with 10 positions matching TRBD1. From germline, CDR1 is KGHDR and CDR2 SFDVKD. The CDR3 contains 14 residues. The trim removed 5 bases at V and 5 bases at J, leaving 5 bases unmatched. The CDR3 region is CATSGGQGVHEQYF. The DNA for the CDR3 is TGTGCCACCAGTGGAGGACAGGGGGTCCACGAGCAGTACTTC.

This sequence joins TRBV7-2 and TRBJ2-7, with D maybe TRBD1 (6 bases). Germline V gene sequence: CDR1 SGHTA, CDR2 FQGNSA. The V and J ends lost 4 bases and 5 bases respectively, with 12 bases between them. The CDR3 has 13 amino acids. This chain's CDR3 is CASSSQPGDEQYF. The CDR3 DNA follows: TGTGCCAGCAGCTCGCAACCAGGGGACGAGCAGTACTTC.

This chain joins TRBV28 and TRBJ2-1; TRBD1 matches at 7 bases. Germline assignment: CDR1 MDHEN and CDR2 SYDVKM. V shed 5 bases, J shed 5 bases, and the junction held 9 bases outside the gene matches. The CDR3 covers 15 residues. The CDR3 nucleotides read TGTGCCAGCAGTCCAGGGGGTGGGGGCAACAATGAGCAGTTCTTC. Translation gives CASSPGGGGNNEQFF.

This clone came up once. The rearrangement links TRBV6-5 to TRBJ1-5; 8 positions agree with TRBD1. The germline CDR1 and CDR2 sequences are MNHEY and SVGAGI. V was clipped by 6 bases and J by 3 bases; unmatched bases: 7. The CDR3 has 15 amino acids. This CDR3 reads CASSSGTGNNQPQHF. The CDR3 nucleotides read TGTGCCAGCAGCTCCGGGACAGGTAACAATCAGCCCCAGCATTTT.

The chain uses TRBV30 and TRBJ2-6; 9 bases line up with TRBD1. The CDR3 has 14 amino acids. Germline assignment: CDR1 GTSNPN and CDR2 SVGIG (reference sequence). The V and J ends lost 8 bases and 1 base, in that order; junction bases with no gene match: 3. CDR3 in amino acids: CARTGVSGANVLTF. CDR3 DNA: TGTGCCAGGACAGGGGTGTCTGGGGCCAACGTCCTGACTTTC.

The chain carries TRBV5-8 and TRBJ1-1; D is unresolved. Germline CDR1 and CDR2: SGHTS and YDEGEE. There are 12 residues in the CDR3. Trimming pared 4 bases from V and 7 bases from J, leaving 11 bases between. The CDR3, as DNA: TGTGCCAGCAGCGTGTGGAGAGATGAAGCTTTCTTT. Translating it yields CASSVWRDEAFF.